This T cell receptor beta chain comes out of a study of T-cell reconstitution after alpha-beta-depleted transplantation in children. This clonotype showed up just a few times. Preparation of the TCRbeta library was carried out with unique molecular identifiers. TCRdb reanalysed the PCR reads using MiXCR and keeps one entry per CDR3 protein. The table lists about 460,000 distinct CDR3 sequences, about 12% of them singletons. The V gene's germline CDR1 is LGHNA and CDR2 YSLEER. The CDR3 is 16 amino acids. Trimming shortened V by 0 bases and J by 4 bases, and 16 bases separated the two germline ends. Material: PBMCs from the stem cell graft donor, obtained from the stem cell graft. The TCR comes from a human donor who donated a stem cell graft to a child with combined immunodeficiency. The chain is built from TRBV4-3 and TRBJ2-7; a possible D gene is TRBD1 (6 bases). CDR3 protein: CASSQDWHRVGYEQYF. CDR3 in DNA: TGCGCCAGCAGCCAAGATTGGCACAGGGTGGGGTACGAGCAGTACTTC.